A selection of T cell receptor beta chains follows, all from one sample in a study of shared T cell receptors in the human thymus. Sequencing used immunoSEQ multiplex PCR; TCRdb keeps in-frame clones, though not all of them. Here the sample spans roughly 560,000 clones, around 78% being singletons. In addition, the sample was reused for a study of human thymus T cells.

The specimen was thymocytes. These receptor sequences come from a boy younger than two with a congenital heart defect. Each CDR3 is given with its conserved first and last residue.

CDR3,V,J
CAWSPPHYGQYF,TRBV30,TRBJ2-7
CAASHGGGRQPQHF,TRBV10-3,TRBJ1-5
CASSPPARTGYNEQFF,TRBV18,TRBJ2-1
CASSSDHRYSNQPQHF,TRBV28,TRBJ1-5
CAWSEGLAKHYEQYF,TRBV30,TRBJ2-7
CASSYTNGEQYF,TRBV27,TRBJ2-7
CATSRDEAATYEQYF,TRBV15,TRBJ2-7
CASSRGTGQETQYF,TRBV5-1,TRBJ2-5
CASSPSNRISGRMEEQYF,TRBV18,TRBJ2-7
CASSQVAPSLNRGPYEQYF,TRBV4-3,TRBJ2-7
CASSPSQDIKNIQYF,TRBV18,TRBJ2-4
CASSLELAGGPLYEQYF,TRBV7-2,TRBJ2-7
CASSPLTGGTEAFF,TRBV7-2,TRBJ1-1
CARQGSGAAGELFF,TRBV27,TRBJ2-2
CASSNRDTGGGQIAKNIQYF,TRBV2,TRBJ2-4
CASTSPTGNRFF,TRBV28,TRBJ2-1
CAWRTGEPNTEAFF,TRBV30,TRBJ1-1
CASRSYRPPIYF,TRBV28,TRBJ1-3
CSTGAGGDEQYF,TRBV29-1,TRBJ2-7
CASKDSQGEAQHF,TRBV6-5,TRBJ1-5
CASSQGTSGYYEQYF,TRBV4-3,TRBJ2-7
CASSPQTGGEEQYF,TRBV6-1,TRBJ2-7
CASSQDIGRQGRGTKNIQYF,TRBV4-3,TRBJ2-4
CAWSRGLPGDEQFF,TRBV30,TRBJ2-1
CASNSDRAYEQYF,TRBV6-1,TRBJ2-7
CASSERGRQGGFSSYNEQFF,TRBV10-2,TRBJ2-1
CASSYRRGGTGELFF,TRBV7-9,TRBJ2-2
CASSPCLGSGIEQYF,TRBV5-1,TRBJ2-7
CASSSGEPTYEQYF,TRBV5-6,TRBJ2-7
CASSFRAGTYEQYF,TRBV5-1,TRBJ2-7
CAWSAPVIGTSDTDTQYF,TRBV30,TRBJ2-3
CASSLGAGAGNTIYF,TRBV5-1,TRBJ1-3
CASSPGLYTGELFF,TRBV27,TRBJ2-2
CASSGGLEVAYEQYF,TRBV18,TRBJ2-7
CSVGSQFTGELFF,TRBV29-1,TRBJ2-2
CASSLVSAGGLYNEQFF,TRBV5-6,TRBJ2-1
CATVTLAPKRQETQYF,TRBV2,TRBJ2-5
CASRGTGLAGFRVTGELFF,TRBV2,TRBJ2-2